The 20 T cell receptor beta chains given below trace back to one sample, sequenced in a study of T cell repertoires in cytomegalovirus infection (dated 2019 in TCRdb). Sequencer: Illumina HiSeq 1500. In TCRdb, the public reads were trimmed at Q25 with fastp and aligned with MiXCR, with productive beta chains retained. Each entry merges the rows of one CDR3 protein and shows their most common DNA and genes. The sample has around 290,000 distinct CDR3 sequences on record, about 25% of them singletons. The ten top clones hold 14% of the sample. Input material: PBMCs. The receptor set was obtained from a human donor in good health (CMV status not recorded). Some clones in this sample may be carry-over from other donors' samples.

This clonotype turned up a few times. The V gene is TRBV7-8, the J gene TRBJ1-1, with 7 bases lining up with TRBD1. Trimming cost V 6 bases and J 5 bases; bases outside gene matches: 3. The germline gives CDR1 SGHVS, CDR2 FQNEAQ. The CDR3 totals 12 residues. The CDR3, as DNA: TGTGCCAGCAGTTACAGGGGTACTGAAGCTTTCTTT. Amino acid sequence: CASSYRGTEAFF. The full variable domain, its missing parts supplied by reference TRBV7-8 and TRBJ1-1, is GAGVSQSPRYKVAKRGQDVALRCDPISGHVSLFWYQQALGQGPEFLTYFQNEAQLDKSGLPSDRFFAERPEGSVSTLKIQRTQQEDSAVYLCASSYRGTEAFFGQGTRLTVV.

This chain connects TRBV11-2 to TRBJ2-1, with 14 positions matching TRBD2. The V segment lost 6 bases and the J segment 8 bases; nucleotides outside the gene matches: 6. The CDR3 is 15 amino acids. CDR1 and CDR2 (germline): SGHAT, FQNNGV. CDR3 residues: CASSVTSGRADEQFF. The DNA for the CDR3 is TGTGCCAGCAGTGTGACTAGCGGGAGGGCGGATGAGCAGTTCTTC.

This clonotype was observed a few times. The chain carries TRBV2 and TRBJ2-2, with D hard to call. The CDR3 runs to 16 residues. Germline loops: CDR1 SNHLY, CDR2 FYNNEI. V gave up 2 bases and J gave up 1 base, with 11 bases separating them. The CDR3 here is CASSELAVENTGELFF. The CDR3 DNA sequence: TGTGCCAGCAGTGAACTGGCAGTTGAGAACACCGGGGAGCTGTTTTTT. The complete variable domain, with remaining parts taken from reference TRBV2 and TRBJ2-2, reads EPEVTQTPSHQVTQMGQEVILRCVPISNHLYFYWYRQILGQKVEFLVSFYNNEISEKSEIFDDQFSVERPDGSNFTLKIRSTKLEDSAMYFCASSELAVENTGELFFGEGSRLTVL.

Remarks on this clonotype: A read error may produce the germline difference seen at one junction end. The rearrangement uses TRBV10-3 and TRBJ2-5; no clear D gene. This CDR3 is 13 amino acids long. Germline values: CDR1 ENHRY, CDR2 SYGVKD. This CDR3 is CAISERVGETQNF. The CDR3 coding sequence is TGTGCCATCAGTGAGAGGGTCGGAGAGACCCAGAACTTC.

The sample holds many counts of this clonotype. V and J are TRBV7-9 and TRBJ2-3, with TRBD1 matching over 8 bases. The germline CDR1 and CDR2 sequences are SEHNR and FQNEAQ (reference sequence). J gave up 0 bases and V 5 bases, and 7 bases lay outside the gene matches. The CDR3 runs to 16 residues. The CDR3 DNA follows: TGTGCCAGCAGCCCCTCCGGGACAGGTAGCACAGATACGCAGTATTTT. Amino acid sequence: CASSPSGTGSTDTQYF.

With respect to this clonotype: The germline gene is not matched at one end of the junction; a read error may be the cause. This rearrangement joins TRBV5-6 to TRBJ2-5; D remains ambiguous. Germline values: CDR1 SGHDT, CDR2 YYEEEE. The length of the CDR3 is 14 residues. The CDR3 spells CAISLERVEETQYF. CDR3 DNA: TGTGCCATCAGCTTGGAAAGGGTTGAGGAGACCCAGTACTTC.

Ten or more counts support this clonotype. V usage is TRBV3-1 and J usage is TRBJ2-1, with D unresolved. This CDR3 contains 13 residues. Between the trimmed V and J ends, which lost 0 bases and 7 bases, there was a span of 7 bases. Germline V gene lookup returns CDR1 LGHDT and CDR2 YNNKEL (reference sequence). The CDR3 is CASSQDLRNEQFF. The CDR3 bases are TGTGCCAGCAGCCAAGATCTGAGAAATGAGCAGTTCTTC.

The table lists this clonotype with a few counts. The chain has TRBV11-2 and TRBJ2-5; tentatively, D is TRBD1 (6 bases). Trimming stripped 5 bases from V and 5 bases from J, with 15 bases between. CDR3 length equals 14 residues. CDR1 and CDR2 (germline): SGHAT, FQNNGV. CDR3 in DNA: TGTGCCAGCAGCCAGGTCCGGGACATGGAGACCCAGTACTTC. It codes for CASSQVRDMETQYF.

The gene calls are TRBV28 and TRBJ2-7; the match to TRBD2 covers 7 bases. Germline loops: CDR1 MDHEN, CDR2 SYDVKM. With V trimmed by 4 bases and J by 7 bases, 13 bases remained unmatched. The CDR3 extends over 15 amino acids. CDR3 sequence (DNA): TGTGCCAGCAGTTCAATCGGTCGGGGGGTGGGTGAGCAGTACTTC. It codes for CASSSIGRGVGEQYF.

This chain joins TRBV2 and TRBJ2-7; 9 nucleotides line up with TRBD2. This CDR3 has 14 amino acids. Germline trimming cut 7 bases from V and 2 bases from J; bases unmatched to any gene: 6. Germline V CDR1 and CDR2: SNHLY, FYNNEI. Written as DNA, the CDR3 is TGTGCCAGCACCCGAGCGGGAGGAACCTACGAGCAGTACTTC. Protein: CASTRAGGTYEQYF.

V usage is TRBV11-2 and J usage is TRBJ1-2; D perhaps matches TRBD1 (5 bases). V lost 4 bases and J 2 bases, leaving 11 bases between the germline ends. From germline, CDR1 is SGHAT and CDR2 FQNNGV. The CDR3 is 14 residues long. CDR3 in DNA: TGTGCCAGCAGCTCAATCAGGGCGAACTATGGCTACACCTTC. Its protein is CASSSIRANYGYTF.

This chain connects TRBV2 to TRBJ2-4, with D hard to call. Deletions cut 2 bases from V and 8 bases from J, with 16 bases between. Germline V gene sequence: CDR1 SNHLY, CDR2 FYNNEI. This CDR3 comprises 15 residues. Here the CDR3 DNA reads TGTGCCAGCAGTGAAAGTTGGGGTGTATGGGACATTCAGTACTTC. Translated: CASSESWGVWDIQYF.

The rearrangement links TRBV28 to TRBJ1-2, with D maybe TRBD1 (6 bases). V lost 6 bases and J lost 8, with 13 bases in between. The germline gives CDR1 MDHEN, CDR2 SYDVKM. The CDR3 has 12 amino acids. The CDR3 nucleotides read TGTGCCAGCAGATCGGCCGGGGGCGGCTACACCTTC. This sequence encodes CASRSAGGGYTF.

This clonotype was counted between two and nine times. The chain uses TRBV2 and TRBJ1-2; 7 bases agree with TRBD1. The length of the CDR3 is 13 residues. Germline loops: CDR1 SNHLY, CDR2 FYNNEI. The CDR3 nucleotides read TGTGTCGTCCGGACAGGTGCTAACTATGGCTACACCTTC. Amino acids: CVVRTGANYGYTF.

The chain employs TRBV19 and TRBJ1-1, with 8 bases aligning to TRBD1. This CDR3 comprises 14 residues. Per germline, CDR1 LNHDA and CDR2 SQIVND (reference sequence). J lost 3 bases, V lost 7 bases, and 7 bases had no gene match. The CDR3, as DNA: TGTGCCAGTAACGACAGGGGTACGGACACTGAAGCTTTCTTT. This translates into CASNDRGTDTEAFF.

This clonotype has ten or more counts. The CDR3 protein is CASSLGGPAETQHF. The CDR3, as DNA: TGTGCCAGCAGCTTAGGGGGTCCGGCGGAGACCCAGCATTTT. The chain recombines TRBV7-2 with TRBJ1-5; D is unclear. CDR1 is SGHTA, CDR2 FQGNSA, per germline. The CDR3 is made up of 14 amino acids. Trimming removed 1 base at V and 11 bases at J, with 15 bases between.

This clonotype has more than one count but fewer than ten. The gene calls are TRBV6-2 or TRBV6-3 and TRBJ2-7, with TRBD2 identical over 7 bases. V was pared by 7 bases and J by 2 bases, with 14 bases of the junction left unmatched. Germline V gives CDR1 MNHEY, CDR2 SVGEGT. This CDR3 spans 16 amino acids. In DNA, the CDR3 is TGTGCCAGCAAACGATATGGCCTAGCGGAGCCCTACGAGCAGTACTTC. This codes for CASKRYGLAEPYEQYF.

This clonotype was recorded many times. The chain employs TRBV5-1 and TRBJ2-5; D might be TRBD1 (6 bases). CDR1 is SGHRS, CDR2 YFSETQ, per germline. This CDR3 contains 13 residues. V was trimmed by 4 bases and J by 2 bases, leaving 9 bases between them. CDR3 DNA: TGCGCCAGCAGCCCTGACAGGCAAGAGACCCAGTACTTC. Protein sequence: CASSPDRQETQYF.

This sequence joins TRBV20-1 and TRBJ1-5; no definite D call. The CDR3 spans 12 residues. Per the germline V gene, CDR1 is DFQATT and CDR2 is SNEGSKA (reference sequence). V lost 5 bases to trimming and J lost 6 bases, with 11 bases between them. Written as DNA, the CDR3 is TGCAGTGCTCGGACGGCGGGTCAGCCCCAGCATTTT. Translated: CSARTAGQPQHF.

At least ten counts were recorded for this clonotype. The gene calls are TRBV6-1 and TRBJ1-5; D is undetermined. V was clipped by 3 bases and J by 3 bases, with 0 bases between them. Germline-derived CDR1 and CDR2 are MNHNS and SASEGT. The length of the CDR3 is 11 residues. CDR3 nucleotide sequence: TGTGCCAGCAGTGACAATCAGCCCCAGCATTTT. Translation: CASSDNQPQHF.